This TCR beta chain was found in a study of early T cells in non-severe SARS-CoV-2 infection. Study-wide background: Unsorted whole blood bulk RNA was sequenced, with unpaired chains. Study-level results: Database matching using VDJdb favored anti-spike CD8 responses, with private and CD4 specificities left missing.

Details on this clonotype: Its cognate antigen is unknown.

Individual cDNA molecules were tagged with unique molecular identifiers, the study reported. TCRdb reprocessed the 5' RACE reads with MiXCR, giving one entry per CDR3 protein. Among around 88,000 distinct CDR3 sequences listed, approximately 15% were seen once. Germline V lookup: CDR1 SEHNR, CDR2 FQNEAQ (reference sequence). V lost 8 bases and J 6 bases, leaving 10 bases between the germline ends. This CDR3 has 11 amino acids. The sequencing input was whole blood. The chain is built from TRBV7-9 and TRBJ1-2; maybe TRBD1 (6 bases). This TCR came from an adult who was a healthcare worker with PCR-confirmed SARS-CoV-2 infection or an uninfected control (not recorded which). The chain's CDR3 is CASSRQDGYTF. The CDR3 nucleotides read TGTGCCAGCTCCCGACAGGATGGCTACACCTTC.